This TCR beta chain was observed in a study of vaccination and CD4 T cells after COVID-19. Overall study: Recovered-phase convalescent patients showed SARS-CoV-2 positivity by nasal swab PCR; roughly ten were mild, one severe. The convalescent population consisted of six males and four females, two of whom were of Hispanic ethnicity. There were three convalescent patients sampled at day 14 and again at days 161 to 241 post-vaccination.

A note on this clonotype: What it binds is not known.

The Oncomine TCR Beta short-read assay generated sequence data from the DNA of cultured CD4+ T cells. From the PCR reads, TCRdb called clonotypes with MiXCR, one entry per CDR3 protein. Seen here are about 20,000 distinct CDR3 sequences, around 43% observed once, and the top ten hold roughly 15%. V was clipped by 2 bases and J by 4 bases, with 11 bases between them. Looked up from germline, CDR1 is SEHNR and CDR2 is FQNEAQ (reference sequence). The CDR3 runs to 14 residues. Time point denoted: late sampling 161 to 241 days after vaccination in three convalescent patients. Treatment denoted: 10-day PBMC culture with coronavirus spike peptide pools or control peptides (ViraFEST assay). Expansion of antigen-specific T cells with peptide pools by ViraFEST preceded sequencing of TCRs.

This chain links TRBV7-9 with TRBJ2-5; D may be TRBD2 (6 bases). The starting material was CD4+ T cells from blood, cultured in vitro, obtained about 7 months after SARS-CoV-2 vaccination. The TCR comes from a human donor who had recovered from COVID-19. CDR3 amino acids: CASSLPLGGETQYF. In DNA, the CDR3 is TGTGCCAGCAGCTTACCCCTGGGGGGAGAGACCCAGTACTTC. The full variable domain, rest sourced from reference TRBV7-9 and TRBJ2-5, is DTGVSQNPRHKITKRGQNVTFRCDPISEHNRLYWYRQTLGQGPEFLTYFQNEAQLEKSRLLSDRFSAERPKGSFSTLEIQRTEQGDSAMYLCASSLPLGGETQYFGPGTRLLVL.